The source of this T cell receptor beta chain is a study of blood T cell repertoires in COVID-19. Study in general: Material from acute and convalescent COVID-19 was sourced from the United States, Italy and Spain. Sample material is recorded as cDNA or gDNA derived from T cells, B-cell-depleted T cells, or PBMCs.

The CDR3 runs 14 residues. J gave up 1 base and V 3 bases, and 3 bases lay outside the gene matches. From germline, CDR1 is SGHNT and CDR2 YYREEE (reference sequence). Original methodology: Counts of nucleated cells, estimated from reference gene primer amplification, were obtained. The protocol was immunoSEQ multiplex PCR, while the TCRdb copy is restricted to in-frame clones and leaves out a portion. The V and J calls and the clone size are those of that table, but D and trimming were determined from the DNA. The table has a few hundred thousand clones, roughly 80% seen once. This chain connects TRBV5-4 to TRBJ1-2; TRBD1 matches at 7 bases. The sequencing input was peripheral blood. The clonotype was recovered from a woman between 65 and 79 years old with acute or convalescent COVID-19. CDR3 bases: TGTGCCAGCAGCTATGGGACAGATAACTATGGCTACACCTTC. Translating gives CASSYGTDNYGYTF.